Listed below are T cell receptor beta chains from one sample, sequenced in a study of cytomegalovirus exposure and HLA in healthy donors. Using immunoSEQ multiplex PCR, the repertoire was profiled, and TCRdb retains in-frame clones only, with some absent. The repertoire holds roughly 80,000 clones, with 90% to 95% as singletons. The source material was PBMCs. The receptors were sampled from a man between 18 and 29 years old in good health and CMV-seronegative. CDR3s include the opening cysteine and the closing phenylalanine or tryptophan. The listing skips clone size in some rows; elsewhere it reads once, few, many or a size class.

V gene	J gene	clone size	CDR3 protein
TRBV6-5	TRBJ2-7	NA	CASSSWGRTSYEQYF
TRBV7-2	TRBJ2-5	NA	CASSLYGRLAGPQETQYF
TRBV29-1	TRBJ2-5	NA	CSVGGSGVGETQYF
TRBV27	TRBJ2-7	NA	CASSLTYMGQGASYEQYF
TRBV4-1	TRBJ2-1	NA	CASSQGTSGSNRYNEQFF
TRBV9	TRBJ2-1	NA	CASSPKGLTSVWDHEQFF
TRBV5-8	TRBJ1-2	NA	CASSLGRDYGYTF
TRBV20-1	TRBJ2-5	NA	CSAEHQETQYF
TRBV4-3	TRBJ2-1	NA	CASSQALAYEQFF
TRBV11-2	TRBJ1-1	NA	CASSSFGRGRTEAFF
TRBV5-1	TRBJ1-1	NA	CASSGTTSGTEAFF
TRBV6-6	TRBJ1-1	NA	CASSYPGQGNTEAFF
TRBV5-6	TRBJ1-2	NA	CASSRGYGYTF
TRBV5-1	TRBJ2-1	NA	CASSSALAGVGNEQFF
TRBV25-1	TRBJ1-2	NA	CASSYRGGGGYTF
TRBV5-1	TRBJ1-1	once	CASSLVGQGASNTEAFF
TRBV5-1	TRBJ1-2	once	CASSFTGPQSLSYGYTF
TRBV6-6	TRBJ2-7	NA	CASSSRRGYNYEQYF
TRBV27	TRBJ1-2	NA	CASSFRPTGTYGYTF
TRBV5-1	TRBJ1-5	NA	CASSPGEGSRGQPQHF
TRBV27	TRBJ2-7	NA	CASSSGLPSSYEQYF
TRBV5-8	TRBJ2-7	NA	CASSLGGKQSYEQYF
TRBV14	TRBJ1-2	NA	CASSQELTGGGYTF
TRBV7-9	TRBJ2-5	NA	CASSLGTDSRETQYF
TRBV4-2	TRBJ2-7	NA	CASSKEATALYEQYF
TRBV19	TRBJ1-4	NA	CASSMKGAGEKLFF
TRBV15	TRBJ1-4	NA	CATSRDRGQSATNEKLFF
TRBV6-5	TRBJ2-7	NA	CASSYSGLPSYEQYF
TRBV4-2	TRBJ2-7	NA	CASSQGPGSYEQYF
TRBV5-1	TRBJ2-5	once	CASSLFGRGWEETQYF
TRBV18	TRBJ2-3	NA	CASSPPGLASWGADTQYF
TRBV6-1	TRBJ1-6	NA	CASSVRTGTPNSYNSPLHF
TRBV10-3	TRBJ2-3	NA	CAISEPTSPAVRDTQYF
TRBV5-1	TRBJ2-2	NA	CASSLEGHSTGELFF
TRBV4-1	TRBJ2-3	NA	CASRLGAGTDTQYF
TRBV10-3	TRBJ2-7	NA	CAISAAGGYEQYF
TRBV12-5	TRBJ2-1	NA	CASGLDWGHFEQFF
TRBV5-4	TRBJ1-1	NA	CASSTGQGRTEAFF
TRBV27	TRBJ2-1	NA	CASSHSGTGSGNEQFF
TRBV7-2	TRBJ2-7	NA	CASNLIRSGEQYF
TRBV7-8	TRBJ1-3	NA	CASSLGTVNSGNTIYF
TRBV29-1	TRBJ1-2	NA	CSVEGAGGAYTF
TRBV5-1	TRBJ2-1	NA	CASSLVSGAYYNEQFF
TRBV5-1	TRBJ1-1	NA	CASSLDRVYTEAFF
TRBV14	TRBJ1-1	NA	CASSRLGDRLGTEAFF
TRBV29-1	TRBJ1-1	NA	CSVDELRNTEAFF
TRBV30	TRBJ2-3	NA	CAWSVLELAGDTQYF
TRBV15	TRBJ1-1	NA	CATSRGDRGRGTEAFF
TRBV7-7	TRBJ2-1	NA	CASSLEDRVSYNEQFF
TRBV18	TRBJ2-4	NA	CASSSATRAPRAKNIQYF
TRBV7-3	TRBJ2-1	NA	CASSRLAGSSYNEQFF
TRBV28	TRBJ2-5	NA	CASSSHRQGVETQYF
TRBV6-6	TRBJ2-7	once	CASSHPVGEQYF
TRBV10-3	TRBJ1-1	NA	CAISEEDGITEAFF
TRBV5-6	TRBJ1-1	NA	CASSFRGSTEAFF